These 7 T cell receptor beta chains were all obtained from the same sample, sequenced in a study of shared clonotypes between healthy human individuals. Clones were read by immunoSEQ multiplex PCR, and TCRdb kept only the in-frame ones, dropping some. The sample lists 2 million to 2.5 million clones; 85% to 95% were seen once. The specimen was naive CD4+ T cells from PBMCs. Documented subset: CD45RA+ positively selected. Receptors originate from a man aged 18 to 29 in good health. Some clones in this sample may be carry-over from other donors' samples.

The chain joins TRBV28 to TRBJ2-1; no firm D call. Trimming removed 2 bases from V and 6 bases from J, with 11 bases in between. The CDR3 length is 14 residues. Germline V gives CDR1 MDHEN, CDR2 SYDVKM. The CDR3 region has the DNA TGTGCCAGCAGTTTACGCAATGGACCCAATGAGCAGTTCTTC. It specifies CASSLRNGPNEQFF. The variable domain in full, completed from reference TRBV28 and TRBJ2-1, reads DVKVTQSSRYLVKRTGEKVFLECVQDMDHENMFWYRQDPGLGLRLIYFSYDVKMKEKGDIPEGYSVSREKKERFSLILESASTNQTSMYLCASSLRNGPNEQFFGPGTRLTVL.

Comments on this clone: No DNA is shown, since the ends of the CDR3 on it are uncertain; the CDR3 is the one TCRdb lists. This chain links TRBV21-1 with TRBJ2-5; TRBD1, the table's D call, lacks a check against the DNA. TRBV21-1 is a recognized pseudogene. Including both end residues, the CDR3 is 16 amino acids long. CDR3 sequence: CASSKVGAGIDETQYF.

V gene TRBV6-4 combines with J gene TRBJ2-3, with 12 positions matching TRBD2. The V segment lost 6 bases and the J segment 0 bases; nucleotides outside the gene matches: 7. The CDR3 loop spans 17 amino acids. Germline V gene sequence: CDR1 MRHNA, CDR2 SNTAGT. The CDR3 here is CASRTGLAGHSTDTQYF. CDR3 DNA: TGTGCCAGCAGAACCGGACTAGCGGGACATAGCACAGATACGCAGTATTTT.

This clone has a single count. The chain is built from TRBV2 and TRBJ2-5; 7 bases agree with TRBD1. The germline gives CDR1 SNHLY, CDR2 FYNNEI. V was clipped by 6 bases and J by 2 bases; unmatched bases: 18. The CDR3 has 18 amino acids. The CDR3 sequence is CASRVPGKPQGTQETQYF. CDR3 bases: TGTGCCAGCAGGGTTCCCGGGAAGCCACAGGGGACACAAGAGACCCAGTACTTC.

On this clone: Other nucleotide sequences from this sample produce the same CDR3. V gene TRBV5-1 combines with J gene TRBJ2-1; 11 positions agree with TRBD2. This CDR3 is 15 amino acids long. Germline V gene data show CDR1 as SGHRS and CDR2 as YFSETQ. V trimming: 5 bases; J trimming: 3 bases; junction bases outside the gene matches: 4. The CDR3 loop is CASSSLAGDYNEQFF. The CDR3 DNA follows: TGCGCCAGCAGTTCACTAGCGGGAGACTACAATGAGCAGTTCTTC.

The V gene is TRBV15, the J gene TRBJ2-2, with D uncertain. Germline V gene sequence: CDR1 LNHNV, CDR2 YYDKDF (reference sequence). Trimming stripped 0 bases from V and 3 bases from J, with 8 bases between. This CDR3 has 15 residues. Written as DNA, the CDR3 is TGTGCCACCAGCAGAGATGCTCTTCACACCGGGGAGCTGTTTTTT. Protein: CATSRDALHTGELFF. Complete variable domain (other parts from reference TRBV15 and TRBJ2-2): DAMVIQNPRYQVTQFGKPVTLSCSQTLNHNVMYWYQQKSSQAPKLLFHYYDKDFNNEADTPDNFQSRRPNTSFCFLDIRSPGLGDTAMYLCATSRDALHTGELFFGEGSRLTVL.

The gene calls are TRBV15 and TRBJ1-4; no firm D call. CDR3 length: 14 residues. CDR1 is LNHNV, CDR2 YYDKDF, per germline (reference sequence). The V end was cut by 5 bases, the J end by 8 bases, with 15 bases between. The CDR3 DNA sequence: TGTGCCACCAGCTCCAGGAGACTTCGAGAAAAACTGTTTTTT. This translates into CATSSRRLREKLFF.